This TCR beta chain was documented in a study of blood T cell repertoires in COVID-19. As handled by the study authors: Estimation of nucleated cell counts was performed using reference gene primer amplification. TCRdb's copy holds only in-frame clones and misses some; the assay was immunoSEQ multiplex PCR. V, J and clone size derive from that table, while D and trimming were established from the DNA sequence. This sample has over 150,000 clones, with just under 85% found just once. The sequencing sample was made of peripheral blood. The TCR originated in a human donor with acute or convalescent COVID-19. The donor label of this sample is uncertain.

The CDR3 sequence is CATSTGFSGNTIYF. As DNA, the CDR3 is TGTGCCACCAGCACAGGTTTCTCTGGAAACACCATATATTTT. The chain joins TRBV24-1 to TRBJ1-3, with D possibly TRBD1 on 5 matching bases. This CDR3 has 14 residues. V was shortened by 7 bases and J by 0 bases, with 9 bases between the two germline ends. In germline, CDR1 is KGHDR, CDR2 SFDVKD.